This T cell receptor (beta chain) derives from a study of T-cell memory formation after mild COVID-19. General study results and limits: CD4+ contracting clones lay mainly in CM and EM, CD8+ ones in EMRA. Whereas later expanders leaned CD4+, clones contracting day 15 to 85 showed a balanced CD4/CD8 makeup. Clonal second-wave expansions that peaked on day 37 had unconfirmed SARS-CoV-2 specificity.

The length of the CDR3 is 15 residues. The V and J ends lost 4 bases and 5 bases respectively, with 17 bases between them. The germline V gene encodes CDR1 SGDLS and CDR2 YYNGEE. A few counts support this clonotype. Its antigen is not known. cDNA libraries for TCR alpha and TCR beta, carrying sample barcodes and UMIs, came from 5'RACE with constant-segment primers. TCRdb reprocessed the 5' RACE reads via MiXCR and lists one record per CDR3 protein. The top ten clones hold 9.5% to 15% of a sample with hundreds of thousands of distinct CDR3 sequences, around 27% of them seen once. V usage is TRBV9 and J usage is TRBJ2-3; either TRBD1 or TRBD2 may supply D (5 bases each). The sequence was obtained from an adult woman who had mild COVID-19 (a few samples of this study predate the infection). Cell type and time point are not known. Sequenced material: PBMCs or a T cell subset sorted from them (not recorded which). The CDR3 DNA follows: TGTGCCAGCAGCCCCCGGGACCCAACCGGAGATACGCAGTATTTT. It codes for CASSPRDPTGDTQYF. The complete variable domain, with remaining parts taken from reference TRBV9 and TRBJ2-3, reads DSGVTQTPKHLITATGQRVTLRCSPRSGDLSVYWYQQSLDQGLQFLIQYYNGEERAKGNILERFSAQQFPDLHSELNLSSLELGDSALYFCASSPRDPTGDTQYFGPGTRLTVL.